Below, 8 T cell receptor beta chains from the same sample are listed, as sequenced in a study of blood T cell repertoires in COVID-19. Sequenced by immunoSEQ multiplex PCR; TCRdb stores in-frame clones only, minus some. The sample carries 25,000 to 35,000 clones, around 90% recorded once. Sequenced input: peripheral blood. These receptor sequences come from a man in his fifties with active COVID-19.

The chain joins TRBV5-1 to TRBJ2-7, with 7 bases that match TRBD1. The germline gives CDR1 SGHRS, CDR2 YFSETQ. Trimming took 7 bases from V and 4 from J; bases not matched to a gene: 8. The CDR3 covers 13 residues. The CDR3 here is CASRDSREYEQYF. The DNA for the CDR3 is TGCGCCAGCCGGGACAGCAGAGAATACGAGCAGTACTTC.

This chain uses TRBV28 with TRBJ1-2; D perhaps matches TRBD1 (5 bases). The germline CDR1 and CDR2 sequences are MDHEN and SYDVKM. Trimming cost V 8 bases and J 6 bases, with 13 bases left between them. This CDR3 has 12 residues. CDR3 nucleotide sequence: TGTGCCAGCCAATCAGGGTACGATGGCTACACCTTC. Protein product: CASQSGYDGYTF.

This clone appeared a single time. The chain employs TRBV30 and TRBJ1-4, with a possible D match to TRBD1 (5 bases). The CDR3 runs 14 residues. Germline assignment: CDR1 GTSNPN and CDR2 SVGIG (reference sequence). V was cut by 5 bases and J by 6 bases, with 16 bases left in between. CDR3 sequence (DNA): TGTGCCTGGGGCCTCGGGGGTTTAGATGAAAAACTGTTTTTT. The encoded protein is CAWGLGGLDEKLFF.

The chain joins TRBV30 to TRBJ1-3; no clear D gene. Per the germline V gene, CDR1 is GTSNPN and CDR2 is SVGIG (reference sequence). V was trimmed by 0 bases and J by 6 bases, leaving 9 bases between them. This CDR3 is built from 13 residues. The CDR3 here is CAWSVRAENTIYF. In DNA, the CDR3 is TGTGCCTGGAGTGTTCGAGCGGAAAACACCATATATTTT.

The chain joins TRBV19 to TRBJ1-4; D gene unclear. CDR1 LNHDA and CDR2 SQIVND come from the germline V gene (reference sequence). The CDR3 extends over 15 amino acids. The V end lost 3 bases, the J end lost 7 bases, and 15 bases lay between the germline ends. DNA for the CDR3: TGTGCCAGTAGTATCAAGAGGATTCCGGGTGAAAAACTGTTTTTT. Encoded protein: CASSIKRIPGEKLFF.

The chain carries TRBV5-1 and TRBJ2-1; 11 positions agree with TRBD2. The germline V gene encodes CDR1 SGHRS and CDR2 YFSETQ. This CDR3 has 17 amino acids. With 3 bases clipped from V and 0 bases from J, the junction kept 5 bases outside the gene matches. The CDR3: CASSSSLAGASYNEQFF. The CDR3 DNA reads TGCGCCAGCAGCTCTTCACTAGCGGGGGCCTCCTACAATGAGCAGTTCTTC.

V and J are TRBV18 and TRBJ2-5; 9 nucleotides align to TRBD1. Germline CDR1 KGHSH, CDR2 LQKENI. The CDR3 runs to 15 residues. V was pared by 3 bases and J by 4 bases, with 6 bases of the junction left unmatched. CDR3 loop: CASSPSTGGLETQYF. As DNA, the CDR3 is TGTGCCAGCTCACCGTCGACAGGGGGATTAGAGACCCAGTACTTC.

CDR3 sequence: CASSSLGTRGDSQYF. The CDR3 nucleotides read TGTGCCAGCAGTTCCCTGGGGACTAGGGGCGATTCGCAGTATTTT. The chain links TRBV27 to TRBJ2-3; 8 nucleotides agree with TRBD2. The germline V gene has CDR1 MNHEY and CDR2 SMNVEV (reference sequence). J gave up 10 bases and V 4 bases, and 13 bases lay outside the gene matches. This CDR3 contains 15 residues.